What follows are 16 T cell receptor beta chains derived from one specimen sequenced in a study of control samples from healthy donors and cancer patients. The table came from immunoSEQ multiplex PCR; TCRdb's copy has only in-frame clones and leaves some out. The data show 150,000 or so clones, with around 95% seen just once and under 8.5% held by the top ten. Specimen: blood. The receptors originated from a woman aged 40 to 50 in good health.

This chain uses TRBV27 with TRBJ1-1; no firm D call. Trimming took off 3 bases at V and 5 bases at J, with 13 bases between the two ends. Germline V gene sequence: CDR1 MNHEY, CDR2 SMNVEV (reference sequence). The CDR3 has 14 residues. CDR3 protein: CASSFRTVGTEAFF. CDR3 DNA: TGTGCCAGCAGTTTCCGGACGGTAGGGACTGAAGCTTTCTTT.

This chain joins TRBV6-2 or TRBV6-3 and TRBJ2-1; D is unclear. The ends were cut back, 2 bases at V and 6 bases at J, with 8 bases in the middle. CDR3 length equals 13 residues. Germline values: CDR1 MNHEY, CDR2 SVGEGT. CDR3 loop: CASSYIHGNEQFF. CDR3 DNA sequence: TGTGCCAGCAGTTACATACACGGCAATGAGCAGTTCTTC.

The rearrangement joins TRBV5-6 to TRBJ1-2; unclear D gene. CDR1 and CDR2 (germline): SGHDT, YYEEEE. V was shortened by 0 bases and J by 6 bases, with 12 bases between the two germline ends. This CDR3 comprises 14 residues. The CDR3 spells CASSLAMLEDGYTF. The CDR3 bases are TGTGCCAGCAGCTTGGCCATGTTGGAGGATGGCTACACCTTC.

The chain combines TRBV18 with TRBJ1-1; the match to TRBD1 covers 8 bases. The CDR3 spans 14 residues. The ends lost 2 bases at V and 4 bases at J; junction bases unmatched: 3. CDR1 is KGHSH and CDR2 is LQKENI in the germline V gene. The CDR3 DNA reads TGTGCCAGCTCACCAATAACAGGGGGCACTGAAGCTTTCTTT. Amino acids: CASSPITGGTEAFF.

This clone was found once. The chain joins TRBV3-1 (or the pseudogene TRBV3-2) to TRBJ1-6; TRBD1 is a possible D gene (5 bases). Germline CDR1 is LGHDT and CDR2 is YNNKEL (reference sequence). The length of the CDR3 is 12 residues. Trimming cost V 5 bases and J 14 bases, with 13 bases left between them. The CDR3: CASSSLGEALHF. CDR3 in DNA: TGTGCCAGCAGCTCCCTGGGGGAGGCCCTCCACTTT.

This clone was observed a single time. The chain recombines TRBV5-8 with TRBJ2-3; no reliable D call. Germline CDR1 SGHTS, CDR2 YDEGEE. The V and J ends lost 1 base and 1 base respectively, with 7 bases between them. The CDR3 consists of 14 residues. CDR3 protein: CASSLSMGTDTQYF. The CDR3 DNA follows: TGTGCCAGCAGCTTGTCGATGGGCACAGATACGCAGTATTTT.

The chain couples TRBV6-5 to TRBJ1-2; 9 nucleotides align to TRBD1. This CDR3 region has 14 residues. V trimming: 5 bases; J trimming: 3 bases; junction bases outside the gene matches: 4. In germline, CDR1 is MNHEY, CDR2 SVGAGI. CDR3 amino acids: CASSTGGADYGYTF. The CDR3 nucleotides are TGTGCCAGCAGTACAGGGGGCGCCGACTATGGCTACACCTTC.

The chain couples TRBV6-1 to TRBJ1-5; D not resolved. V dropped 2 bases and J dropped 4 bases, with 9 bases sitting between them. The CDR3 is made up of 14 amino acids. Germline V lookup: CDR1 MNHNS, CDR2 SASEGT. Here the CDR3 reads CASSEFPGNQPQHF. As DNA, the CDR3 is TGTGCCAGCAGTGAATTCCCGGGTAATCAGCCCCAGCATTTT.

The chain has TRBV19 and TRBJ2-5, with 12 bases lining up with TRBD1. In germline, CDR1 is LNHDA, CDR2 SQIVND (reference sequence). The J segment lost 5 bases and the V segment lost 4 bases, leaving 8 bases of the junction unmatched. The CDR3 sequence is 16 residues long. The CDR3 is CASSSGTGGAGETQYF. The CDR3 nucleotides read TGTGCCAGTAGTAGTGGGACAGGGGGCGCGGGGGAGACCCAGTACTTC.

The chain employs TRBV4-3 and TRBJ1-6, with D perhaps TRBD1 (6 bases). Trimming left V 3 bases short and J 9 bases short, with 15 bases between. The CDR3 is 15 residues long. CDR1 LGHNA and CDR2 YSLEER come from the germline V gene. The CDR3 nucleotides are TGCGCCAGCAGCCAGGTAACAGGGAATGTTTCACCCCTCCACTTT. Residues: CASSQVTGNVSPLHF.

The chain joins TRBV6-5 to TRBJ1-5; D gene ambiguous. Trimming left V 6 bases short and J 5 bases short, with 11 bases between. Germline-derived CDR1 and CDR2 are MNHEY and SVGAGI. The CDR3 consists of 13 residues. DNA of the CDR3: TGTGCCAGCAGCCGAGACGGTTATCAGCCCCAGCATTTT. Protein sequence: CASSRDGYQPQHF.

The chain is built from TRBV14 and TRBJ2-3; 7 bases match TRBD2. The CDR3 extends over 17 amino acids. V gave up 0 bases and J gave up 4 bases; unmatched junction bases: 10. Germline-derived CDR1 and CDR2 are SGHDN and FVKESK. CDR3 nucleotides: TGTGCCAGCAGCCAAGATTCGATGCGGGGGTTATCAGATACGCAGTATTTT. Its translation: CASSQDSMRGLSDTQYF.

This chain connects TRBV25-1 to TRBJ1-5; a possible D gene is TRBD1 (5 bases). V lost 2 bases and J 4 bases, leaving 15 bases between the germline ends. This CDR3 region has 16 residues. CDR1 is MGHDK and CDR2 is SYGVNS in the germline V gene. CDR3 sequence (DNA): TGTGCCAGCAGTGAAGGGGAGGGGCCCTTGAATCAGCCCCAGCATTTT. Its protein product is CASSEGEGPLNQPQHF.

This clone showed up just once. The chain joins TRBV5-1 to TRBJ2-5; possibly TRBD1 for D (6 bases). CDR1 and CDR2 (germline): SGHRS, YFSETQ. V lost 0 bases to trimming and J lost 1 base, with 10 bases between them. The CDR3 has 15 amino acids. In DNA, the CDR3 is TGCGCCAGCAGCTTGGAACAGGGTAGCCAAGAGACCCAGTACTTC. As protein: CASSLEQGSQETQYF.

The chain couples TRBV11-2 to TRBJ1-2; 7 bases fit TRBD1. The CDR3 is 15 residues long. CDR1 and CDR2 from the germline V gene are SGHAT and FQNNGV. V was pared by 1 base and J by 5 bases, with 7 bases of the junction left unmatched. The CDR3 is CASSLGLDRMYGYTF. The CDR3 nucleotides are TGTGCCAGCAGCTTAGGCTTGGACAGGATGTATGGCTACACCTTC.

V and J are TRBV4-3 and TRBJ1-1; TRBD1 might be the D (5 bases). Germline V gene lookup returns CDR1 LGHNA and CDR2 YSLEER. This CDR3 is 16 amino acids long. Between the trimmed V and J ends, which lost 0 bases and 4 bases, there was a span of 15 bases. The CDR3 DNA reads as TGCGCCAGCAGCCAAGAAATCAGGGTAAGGGGCACTGAAGCTTTCTTT. Amino acids: CASSQEIRVRGTEAFF.